These T cell receptor beta chains were read from a single sample in a study of graft-versus-host responses after intestinal transplantation. Data came from immunoSEQ multiplex PCR; TCRdb stores just in-frame clones and leaves some out. The sample lists around 96,000 clones, around nine tenths seen once, with roughly 16% in the top ten. The material sequenced was PBMCs, taken about 450 days after intestinal transplant. Receptor source: a human patient who received an intestinal transplant, so some T cells may come from the graft donor. Both conserved end residues are part of each CDR3. D genes are given only for firm matches. Some rows have no size entry. The others give once, few or many, or a class for an expanded clone.

D gene	V gene	clone size	J gene	CDR3 DNA	CDR3 protein
TRBD1	TRBV9	NA	TRBJ1-1	TGTGCCAGCAGCGTCAGACAGGGGGCGATTACTGAAGCTTTCTTT	CASSVRQGAITEAFF
NA	TRBV15	NA	TRBJ2-5	TGTGCCACCGGGGGGGCGCGGGAGACCCAGTACTTC	CATGGARETQYF
NA	TRBV10-3	NA	TRBJ1-1	TGTGCCATCACGGGGGCCATGAACACTGAAGCTTTCTTT	CAITGAMNTEAFF
NA	TRBV2	few	TRBJ2-7	TGTGCCAGCAGGGCCGGGGTCTCCTACGAGCAGTACTTC	CASRAGVSYEQYF
NA	TRBV7-3	NA	TRBJ2-2	TGTGCCAGCAGCTTAATGTCCGGGGAGCTGTTTTTT	CASSLMSGELFF
NA	TRBV15	NA	TRBJ1-5	TGTGCCACCAGCAGAGTTACCGGGCCCCAGCATTTT	CATSRVTGPQHF
TRBD1	TRBV19	once	TRBJ2-1	TGTGCCAGTACACCGGGACAGGGATTCAATGAGCAGTTCTTC	CASTPGQGFNEQFF
NA	TRBV15	NA	TRBJ1-3	TGTGCCACCAGCAGGATAGGGGAATTCGGAAACACCATATATTTT	CATSRIGEFGNTIYF
TRBD1	TRBV2	NA	TRBJ1-4	TGTGCCACCATCCTGGCGGGGACAGGCGGTGAAAAACTGTTTTTT	CATILAGTGGEKLFF
NA	TRBV4-2	NA	TRBJ2-3	TGTGCCAGCAGCCAAGAAGGTGCAGGGTTTACAGATACGCAGTATTTT	CASSQEGAGFTDTQYF
NA	TRBV11-2	once	TRBJ1-1	TGTGCCAGCAGCTTAAAGGGGAACACTGAAGCTTTCTTT	CASSLKGNTEAFF
TRBD2	TRBV6-1	NA	TRBJ2-2	TGTGCCAGCACCTTATGGGGACTAGCGACCGGGGAGCTGTTTTTT	CASTLWGLATGELFF
TRBD2	TRBV10-3	NA	TRBJ2-3	TGTGCCATCAGTGGGCAGTCGGGGCTAGCGGGGGATACGCAGTATTTT	CAISGQSGLAGDTQYF
NA	TRBV1	NA	TRBJ1-3	TGCACCAGCAGCCAAGGCCGATTCTCTGGAAACACCATATATTTT	CTSSQGRFSGNTIYF
TRBD2	TRBV5-4	NA	TRBJ2-5	TGTGCCAGCAGCCTTAAGCGGGGGGGAACCCAAGAGACCCAGTACTTC	CASSLKRGGTQETQYF
TRBD1	TRBV10-1	NA	TRBJ2-7	TGCACCAGCAGTGTACGACAGGGTCCCTACGAGCAGTACTTC	CTSSVRQGPYEQYF
NA	TRBV7-8	NA	TRBJ2-7	TGTGCCAGCAGCCCCCGGGAGGGGGCCGAGCAGTACTTC	CASSPREGAEQYF
TRBD2	TRBV4-2	NA	TRBJ2-5	TGTGCCAGCAGCCAGCTCGGGGGGAGGGAGACCCAGTACTTC	CASSQLGGRETQYF
NA	TRBV2	few	TRBJ2-4	TGTGCCAGCAGTGGGGCCCAAACCTTAGCCAAAAACATTCAGTACTTC	CASSGAQTLAKNIQYF
NA	TRBV6-5	NA	TRBJ1-5	TGTGCCAGCAGCGGAGATAGCAATCAGCCCCAGCATTTT	CASSGDSNQPQHF
TRBD1	TRBV7-3	NA	TRBJ1-1	TGTGCCAGCAGCGACCTGGCAGGGGGCACTGAAGCTTTCTTT	CASSDLAGGTEAFF
NA	TRBV5-1	NA	TRBJ1-1	TGCGCCAGCAGGAAGACGGCTACGAACACTGAAGCTTTCTTT	CASRKTATNTEAFF
NA	TRBV16	NA	TRBJ1-3	TGTGCCAGCAGCCAATCAGGGTCTGGAAACACCATATATTTT	CASSQSGSGNTIYF
NA	TRBV6-6	NA	TRBJ1-5	TGTGCCAGTCCGACAGGTGGGCAGCCCCAGCATTTT	CASPTGGQPQHF
NA	TRBV9	NA	TRBJ1-3	TGTGCCAGCAGCGCCGATGGCTTTGGGGGAAACACCATATATTTT	CASSADGFGGNTIYF
TRBD1	TRBV5-4	NA	TRBJ2-5	TGTGCCAGCAGCTTGGTTGGGACAGCACGGGAGACCCAGTACTTC	CASSLVGTARETQYF
TRBD2	TRBV7-6	NA	TRBJ2-3	TGTGCCAGCAGCTTAGCGCGGGGGAGCGGGACGGAAGATACGCAGTATTTT	CASSLARGSGTEDTQYF
NA	TRBV16	NA	TRBJ2-7	TGTGCCAGCAGCCAAAATCTGCAAGGGCCGGGTGGAGAGCAGTACTTC	CASSQNLQGPGGEQYF
NA	TRBV7-9	NA	TRBJ1-2	TGTGCCAGCAGCGCCAACTATGGCTACACCTTC	CASSANYGYTF
TRBD1	TRBV4-2	once	TRBJ1-6	TGTGCCAGCAGCCAAGAATGGGGACAGGCTAATTCACCCCTCCACTTT	CASSQEWGQANSPLHF
NA	TRBV4-1	NA	TRBJ2-4	TGCGCCAGCAGCCAAGCGGGAGCCAAAAACATTCAGTACTTC	CASSQAGAKNIQYF
NA	TRBV2	NA	TRBJ1-6	TGTGCCAGCCACATGGGGGGGACTTCACCCCTCCACTTT	CASHMGGTSPLHF
TRBD2	TRBV5-1	NA	TRBJ2-7	TGCGCCAGCAGCTGGGGGGGGACGGGAACGCCCTACGAGCAGTACTTC	CASSWGGTGTPYEQYF
TRBD2	TRBV6-6	NA	TRBJ2-7	TGTGCCAGCGCGGGGCCTAGCGGGGGGGCGGTAGGGGAGCAGTACTTC	CASAGPSGGAVGEQYF
TRBD2	TRBV6-5	NA	TRBJ2-7	TGTGCCAGCATAGGAGCGGGGGACTCCTACGAGCAGTACTTC	CASIGAGDSYEQYF
NA	TRBV2	NA	TRBJ2-7	TGTGCCAGCACGCAGGCCCACGAGCAGTACTTC	CASTQAHEQYF
NA	TRBV7-3	NA	TRBJ2-3	TGTGCCAGCAGCTTAACCCGGACTTCTAGCACAGATACGCAGTATTTT	CASSLTRTSSTDTQYF
NA	TRBV7-3	NA	TRBJ2-7	TGTGCCAGCGGGATGGGGCCGGGCTACGAGCAGTACTTC	CASGMGPGYEQYF
NA	TRBV10-3	NA	TRBJ2-7	TGTGCCATCAGTGGTGGTCAGGCCTACGAGCAGTACTTC	CAISGGQAYEQYF
NA	TRBV19	NA	TRBJ1-5	TGTGCCAGTAGGCCCTCAGAGTATCTTAGCAATCAGCCCCAGCATTTT	CASRPSEYLSNQPQHF
NA	TRBV29-1	NA	TRBJ2-5	TGCAGCGCCGCGAGGGAGTTACCACAAGAGACCCAGTACTTC	CSAARELPQETQYF
NA	TRBV12-5	NA	TRBJ2-5	TGTGCTAGTGCCCACCCGGGGGCCCAGTACTTC	CASAHPGAQYF
TRBD2	TRBV7-2	NA	TRBJ2-7	TGTGCCAGCAGCTTAGTCGGAGCGGGGTTCTCCTACGAGCAGTACTTC	CASSLVGAGFSYEQYF
NA	TRBV11-2	NA	TRBJ1-2	TGTGCCAGCAGCTTGGACAGTTCCCTCTATGGCTACACCTTC	CASSLDSSLYGYTF
NA	TRBV7-9	NA	TRBJ1-2	TGTGCCACCCCCCGGGGGTATGAACCTGGCTACACCTTC	CATPRGYEPGYTF
NA	TRBV11-2	few	TRBJ2-1	TGTGCCAGCAGCTTCGGGGCAGTCTCCTACAATGAGCAGTTCTTC	CASSFGAVSYNEQFF
NA	TRBV18	NA	TRBJ1-1	TGTGCCAGCTCACCAGGGGGTGGGAATACTGAAGCTTTCTTT	CASSPGGGNTEAFF
NA	TRBV11-2	NA	TRBJ2-7	TGTGCCAGCAGCTTAGGAGTTTTCCGCGAGCAGTACTTC	CASSLGVFREQYF
TRBD2	TRBV18	NA	TRBJ2-1	TGTGCCAGCTCACCACGACTAGCGGGGGCCTACAATGAGCAGTTCTTC	CASSPRLAGAYNEQFF
TRBD2	TRBV4-2	NA	TRBJ2-2	TGTGCCAGCAGCCAAGAGGTGGCGGGGGAAACCGGGGAGCTGTTTTTT	CASSQEVAGETGELFF
NA	TRBV10-2	NA	TRBJ1-5	TGCGCCAGCAGTGAGTCCGCGGTCGAAGCCCAGCATTTT	CASSESAVEAQHF
TRBD1	TRBV18	NA	TRBJ2-7	TGTGCCAGCGGGGACAGCTACGAGCAGTACTTC	CASGDSYEQYF
TRBD2	TRBV19	NA	TRBJ2-3	TGTGCCAGTAGTATAGCCCCCACTAGCGGGGGGCCGTACACAGATACGCAGTATTTT	CASSIAPTSGGPYTDTQYF
NA	TRBV6-5	NA	TRBJ1-2	TGTGCCAGCACCGATGGCTACACCTTC	CASTDGYTF
NA	TRBV6-5	NA	TRBJ1-2	TGTGCCAGCAGTCAAGCGACAGTAAACTATGGCTACACCTTC	CASSQATVNYGYTF
NA	TRBV5-5	NA	TRBJ2-7	TGTGCCAGCAGCACGGGAAGCTCCTACGAGCAGTACTTC	CASSTGSSYEQYF
NA	TRBV5-5	NA	TRBJ1-6	TGTGCCAGCAGACGGGGACAAAACTATAATTCACCCCTCCACTTT	CASRRGQNYNSPLHF
NA	TRBV7-9	NA	TRBJ1-2	TGTGCCAGCAGCTTAGCGAGCGGGGCGCATGATGGCTACACCTTC	CASSLASGAHDGYTF
NA	TRBV5-6	NA	TRBJ1-1	TGTGCCAGCAGCTTGGGAAGAGTTCTGAACACTGAAGCTTTCTTT	CASSLGRVLNTEAFF
NA	TRBV6-6	NA	TRBJ2-3	TGTGCCAGCAGTTACGGTAGAGGGTTTGGCACAGATACGCAGTATTTT	CASSYGRGFGTDTQYF